This T cell receptor beta chain was observed in a study of T-cell reconstitution after alpha-beta-depleted transplantation in children. The study's findings and limits: Some patients' high day-60 TCRbeta diversity was traced to surviving recipient T cells and thymic progenitors. Newly produced T cells mostly accounted for T-cell counts and diversity one year post-transplant. Expanded graft clones numbering several hundred reportedly gave rise to alpha-beta T cells about two months after transplant.

The library targeted TCRbeta and was prepared with unique molecular identifiers. Each CDR3 protein gets one entry after TCRdb re-called the PCR reads with MiXCR. The table lists some 840,000 distinct CDR3 sequences, roughly 16% of them singletons. Deletions cut 6 bases from V and 1 base from J, with 4 bases between. The CDR3 totals 11 residues. Looked up from germline, CDR1 is ENHRY and CDR2 is SYGVKD. This clonotype was counted a few times. Its antigen remains unidentified. The clonotype was recovered from a male patient younger than 18 who had a stem cell transplant for acute lymphoblastic leukemia, so the T cells may come from the graft donor. This specimen consisted of PBMCs, mostly from graft donor cells, obtained 360 days after TCRalphabeta/CD19-depleted stem cell transplant. This chain uses TRBV10-3 with TRBJ2-7; D is unclear. The CDR3 DNA reads as TGTGCCATCAGGACTTCCTACGAGCAGTACTTC. It specifies CAIRTSYEQYF.